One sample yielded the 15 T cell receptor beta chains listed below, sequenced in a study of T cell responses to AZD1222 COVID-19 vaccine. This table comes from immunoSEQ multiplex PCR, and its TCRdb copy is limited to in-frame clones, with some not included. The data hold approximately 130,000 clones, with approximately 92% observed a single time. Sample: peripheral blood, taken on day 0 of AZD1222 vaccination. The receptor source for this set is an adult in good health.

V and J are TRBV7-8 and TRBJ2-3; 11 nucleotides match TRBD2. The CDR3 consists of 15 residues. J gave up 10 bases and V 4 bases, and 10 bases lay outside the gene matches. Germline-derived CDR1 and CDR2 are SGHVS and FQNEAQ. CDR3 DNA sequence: TGTGCCAGCAGCTCAGGAGGGCTAGCGGGAGGAGCGCAGTATTTT. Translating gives CASSSGGLAGGAQYF.

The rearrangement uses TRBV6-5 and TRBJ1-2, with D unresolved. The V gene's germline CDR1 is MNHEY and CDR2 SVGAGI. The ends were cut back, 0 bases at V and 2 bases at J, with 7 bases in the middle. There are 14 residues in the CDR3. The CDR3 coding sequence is TGTGCCAGCAGTTACTCGGCCGGAAACTATGGCTACACCTTC. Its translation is CASSYSAGNYGYTF.

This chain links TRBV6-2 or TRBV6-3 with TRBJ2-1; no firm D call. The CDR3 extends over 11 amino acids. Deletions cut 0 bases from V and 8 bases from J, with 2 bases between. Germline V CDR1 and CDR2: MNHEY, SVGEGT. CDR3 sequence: CASSYSDEQFF. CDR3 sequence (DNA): TGTGCCAGCAGTTACTCGGATGAGCAGTTCTTC.

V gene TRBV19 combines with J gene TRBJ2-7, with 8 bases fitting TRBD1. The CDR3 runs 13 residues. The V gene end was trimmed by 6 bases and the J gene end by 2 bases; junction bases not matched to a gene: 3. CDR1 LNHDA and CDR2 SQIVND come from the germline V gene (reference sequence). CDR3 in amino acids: CASRKTGAYEQYF. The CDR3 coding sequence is TGTGCCAGTAGGAAGACAGGGGCCTACGAGCAGTACTTC.

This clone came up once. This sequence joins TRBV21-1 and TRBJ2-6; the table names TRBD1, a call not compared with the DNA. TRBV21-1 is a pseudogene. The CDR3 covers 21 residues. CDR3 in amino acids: CASSKEYPPDRVSSGANVLTF. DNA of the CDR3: TGTGCCAGCAGCAAAGAATATCCCCCGGACAGGGTCAGCTCTGGGGCCAACGTCCTGACTTTC.

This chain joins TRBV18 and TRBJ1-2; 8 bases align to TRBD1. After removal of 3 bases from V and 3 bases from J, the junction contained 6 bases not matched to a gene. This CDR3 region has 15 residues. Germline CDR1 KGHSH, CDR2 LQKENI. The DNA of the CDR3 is TGTGCCAGCTCACCCCGACAGGGGCCCGACTATGGCTACACCTTC. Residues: CASSPRQGPDYGYTF.

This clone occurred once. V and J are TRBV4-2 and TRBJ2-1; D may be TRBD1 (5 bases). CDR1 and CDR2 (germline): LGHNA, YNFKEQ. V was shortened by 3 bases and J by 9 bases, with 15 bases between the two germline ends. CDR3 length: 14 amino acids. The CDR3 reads CASSQVDRSTEQFF. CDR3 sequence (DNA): TGTGCCAGCAGCCAGGTTGACAGAAGCACTGAGCAGTTCTTC.

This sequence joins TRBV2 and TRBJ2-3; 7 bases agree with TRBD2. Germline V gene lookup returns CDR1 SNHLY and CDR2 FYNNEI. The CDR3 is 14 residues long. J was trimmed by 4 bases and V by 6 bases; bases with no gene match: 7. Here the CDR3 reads CASSKTSPPDTQYF. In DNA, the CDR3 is TGTGCCAGCAGCAAGACTAGCCCCCCAGATACGCAGTATTTT.

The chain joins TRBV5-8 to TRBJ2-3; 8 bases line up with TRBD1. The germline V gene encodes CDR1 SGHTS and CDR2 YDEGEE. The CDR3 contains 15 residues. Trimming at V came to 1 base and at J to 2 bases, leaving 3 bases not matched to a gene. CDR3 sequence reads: CASSLNRGYTDTQYF. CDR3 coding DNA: TGTGCCAGCAGCTTGAACAGGGGGTACACAGATACGCAGTATTTT.

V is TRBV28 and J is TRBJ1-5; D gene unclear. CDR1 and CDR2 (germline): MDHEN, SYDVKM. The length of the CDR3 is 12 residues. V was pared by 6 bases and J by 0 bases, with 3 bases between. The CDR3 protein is CASRYSNQPQHF. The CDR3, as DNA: TGTGCCAGCAGATATAGCAATCAGCCCCAGCATTTT.

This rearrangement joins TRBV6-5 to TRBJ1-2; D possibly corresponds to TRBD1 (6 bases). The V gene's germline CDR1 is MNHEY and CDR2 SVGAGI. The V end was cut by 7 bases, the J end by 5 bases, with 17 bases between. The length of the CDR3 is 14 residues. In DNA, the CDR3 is TGTGCCAGCAAGATTGCGGACAGCTCTTATGGCTACACCTTC. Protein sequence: CASKIADSSYGYTF.

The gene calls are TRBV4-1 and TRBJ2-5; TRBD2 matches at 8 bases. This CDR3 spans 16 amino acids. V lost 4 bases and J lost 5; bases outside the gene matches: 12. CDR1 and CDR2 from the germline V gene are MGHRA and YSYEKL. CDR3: CASSLQSGSGSETQYF. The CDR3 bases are TGCGCCAGCAGCCTGCAGAGCGGGAGTGGGTCGGAGACCCAGTACTTC.

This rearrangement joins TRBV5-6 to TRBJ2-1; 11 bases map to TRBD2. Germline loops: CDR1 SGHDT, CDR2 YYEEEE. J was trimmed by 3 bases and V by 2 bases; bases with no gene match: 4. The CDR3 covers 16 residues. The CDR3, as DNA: TGTGCCAGCAGCTTTATAGCGGGAGGGAACTACAATGAGCAGTTCTTC. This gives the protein CASSFIAGGNYNEQFF.

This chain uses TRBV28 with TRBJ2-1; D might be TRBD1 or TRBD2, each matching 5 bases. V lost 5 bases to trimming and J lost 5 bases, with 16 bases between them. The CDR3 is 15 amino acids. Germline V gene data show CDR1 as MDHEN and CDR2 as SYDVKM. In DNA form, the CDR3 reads TGTGCCAGCAGTACGGGACGGAACCAGAACAATGAGCAGTTCTTC. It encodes CASSTGRNQNNEQFF.

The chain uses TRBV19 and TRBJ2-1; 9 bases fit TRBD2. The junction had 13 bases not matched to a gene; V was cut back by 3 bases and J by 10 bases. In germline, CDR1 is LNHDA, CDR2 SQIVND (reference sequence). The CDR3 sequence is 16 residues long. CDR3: CASSILAGGPSGEQFF. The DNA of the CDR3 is TGTGCCAGTAGTATTCTGGCGGGAGGGCCCTCTGGCGAGCAGTTCTTC.